Below are 30 T cell receptor beta chains sequenced from a single sample in a study of shared clonotypes between healthy human individuals. Assay: immunoSEQ multiplex PCR; the TCRdb copy retains only in-frame clones and omits some. Here the sample spans about 2.2 million clones, under 95% being singletons. The naive CD8 fraction comprised CD45RO-negative cells positively selected for CCR7 and excluded terminally differentiated effector memory CD45RA+ cells. The sequenced sample was naive CD8+ T cells from PBMCs. The receptors come from a man younger than 30 in good health. Some clones in this sample may be carry-over from other donors' samples.

The chain uses TRBV4-3 and TRBJ1-3, with D tentatively TRBD1 (6 bases). The CDR3 runs 17 residues. V was cut by 2 bases and J by 0 bases, with 14 bases left in between. Germline-derived CDR1 and CDR2 are LGHNA and YSLEER. Here the CDR3 reads CASSQSHRAASGNTIYF. The CDR3 nucleotides read TGCGCCAGCAGCCAATCCCACAGGGCCGCCTCTGGAAACACCATATATTTT.

The chain has TRBV14 and TRBJ2-7; D is perhaps TRBD1 (6 bases). The CDR3 spans 14 residues. V lost 5 bases to trimming and J lost 5 bases, with 16 bases between them. The germline gives CDR1 SGHDN, CDR2 FVKESK. The CDR3 coding sequence is TGTGCCAGCAGCTATTATGGGGGCGGGCACGAGCAGTACTTC. It is translated as CASSYYGGGHEQYF.

The chain joins TRBV11-2 to TRBJ2-1; perhaps D is TRBD1 or TRBD2 (6 bases each). V was shortened by 5 bases and J by 2 bases, with 19 bases between the two germline ends. The CDR3 spans 17 residues. Germline assignment: CDR1 SGHAT and CDR2 FQNNGV. CDR3 bases: TGTGCCAGCAGCCCACTCACGGGGGCCTCTCCCTACAATGAGCAGTTCTTC. Translated: CASSPLTGASPYNEQFF.

The V call is TRBV19, the J call TRBJ1-2, with unresolved D. The CDR3 is 11 amino acids. Germline values: CDR1 LNHDA, CDR2 SQIVND (reference sequence). The CDR3 bases are TGTGTCGCGGGCTCCGGGGATGGCTACACCTTC. It codes for CVAGSGDGYTF.

A remark on this clone: This CDR3 is also generated by other DNA sequences in the sample. The chain recombines TRBV4-3 with TRBJ2-7; tentatively, D is TRBD1 (6 bases). This CDR3 has 15 amino acids. Trimming removed 0 bases at V and 0 bases at J, with 9 bases between. Germline V gives CDR1 LGHNA, CDR2 YSLEER. CDR3 DNA: TGCGCCAGCAGCCAAGACAGGGGAAGCTCCTACGAGCAGTACTTC. Its protein is CASSQDRGSSYEQYF.

The V gene is TRBV7-2, the J gene TRBJ2-3, with 7 bases fitting TRBD2. The CDR3 is 13 amino acids. Losses at the gene ends were 5 bases for V and 4 bases for J; bases not matched to a gene: 3. The germline CDR1 and CDR2 sequences are SGHTA and FQGNSA. The CDR3 DNA reads as TGTGCCAGCAGCGAACGGGGGGCAGATACGCAGTATTTT. Amino acids: CASSERGADTQYF.

V gene TRBV7-9 combines with J gene TRBJ2-3; 12 positions match TRBD2. The CDR3 sequence is 17 residues long. The germline V gene encodes CDR1 SEHNR and CDR2 FQNEAQ (reference sequence). Trimming took 5 bases from V and 4 from J; bases not matched to a gene: 10. CDR3 sequence: CASSRLAGANLADTQYF. The CDR3 region has the DNA TGTGCCAGCAGCAGACTAGCGGGAGCCAATTTGGCAGATACGCAGTATTTT. Together with reference TRBV7-9 and TRBJ2-3, the CDR3 gives the full variable domain: DTGVSQNPRHKITKRGQNVTFRCDPISEHNRLYWYRQTLGQGPEFLTYFQNEAQLEKSRLLSDRFSAERPKGSFSTLEIQRTEQGDSAMYLCASSRLAGANLADTQYFGPGTRLTVL.

CDR3 nucleotides: TGTGCCAGCAGCTTAGCGGTGAATAGCGGGATAAAAGAGACCCAGTACTTC. This encodes CASSLAVNSGIKETQYF. The chain is built from TRBV7-6 and TRBJ2-5; 8 bases align to TRBD2. The CDR3 extends over 17 amino acids. V trimming: 0 bases; J trimming: 3 bases; junction bases outside the gene matches: 9. Germline CDR1 reads SGHVS; CDR2 reads FNYEAQ.

The chain is built from TRBV4-1 and TRBJ1-2; 8 bases fit TRBD1. Germline-derived CDR1 and CDR2 are MGHRA and YSYEKL. CDR3 length equals 14 residues. The ends lost 4 bases at V and 6 bases at J; junction bases unmatched: 7. In DNA form, the CDR3 reads TGCGCCAGCAGCCCAAAGACAGGGGCACATGGCTACACCTTC. This encodes CASSPKTGAHGYTF.

The chain links TRBV5-5 to TRBJ1-1; no clear D gene. Trimming took off 0 bases at V and 0 bases at J, with 6 bases between the two ends. This CDR3 has 14 residues. The germline gives CDR1 SGHKS, CDR2 YYEKEE (reference sequence). CDR3 in amino acids: CASSLGPLNTEAFF. The CDR3 DNA follows: TGTGCCAGCAGCTTGGGTCCCCTGAACACTGAAGCTTTCTTT.

The J gene is TRBJ2-2, the V gene TRBV19, with no clear D. V lost 4 bases and J 8 bases, leaving 17 bases between the germline ends. The germline V gene encodes CDR1 LNHDA and CDR2 SQIVND (reference sequence). The CDR3 totals 15 residues. Here the CDR3 reads CASSTKGGRIGELFF. The CDR3 coding sequence is TGTGCCAGTAGTACGAAAGGCGGTCGGATTGGGGAGCTGTTTTTT.

The chain combines TRBV28 with TRBJ2-7; 8 nucleotides match TRBD2. CDR3 length: 14 amino acids. Germline-derived CDR1 and CDR2 are MDHEN and SYDVKM. The V segment lost 4 bases and the J segment 3 bases; nucleotides outside the gene matches: 5. The CDR3 is CASSWSSGSYEQYF. The CDR3 bases are TGTGCCAGCAGTTGGTCCAGCGGGAGCTACGAGCAGTACTTC.

The gene calls are TRBV7-3 and TRBJ2-3; TRBD1 or TRBD2 may be the D gene (5 bases each). The CDR3 is made up of 15 amino acids. Germline V CDR1 and CDR2: SGHTA, FQGTGA. The V end lost 2 bases, the J end lost 7 bases, and 16 bases lay between the germline ends. The CDR3 nucleotides read TGTGCCAGCAGCTTAGGGGCAGGCCGGGATTATACGCAGTATTTT. Amino acids: CASSLGAGRDYTQYF.

The chain is built from TRBV4-1 and TRBJ1-5; D uncertain. The CDR3 is 18 residues long. The germline V gene has CDR1 MGHRA and CDR2 YSYEKL. Deletions cut 3 bases from V and 0 bases from J, with 18 bases between. CDR3 region: CASSHSSTGISSNQPQHF. The CDR3 DNA sequence: TGCGCCAGCAGCCACTCATCGACGGGGATAAGTAGCAATCAGCCCCAGCATTTT.

Concerning this clone itself: The identical CDR3 is also encoded by other nucleotide sequences in the sample. The J gene is TRBJ2-7, the V gene TRBV29-1; D may match TRBD1 or TRBD2 (5 bases each). Germline lookup yields CDR1 SQVTM and CDR2 ANQGSEA. V lost 5 bases, J lost 2 bases, and 10 bases lay in between. The length of the CDR3 is 12 residues. The CDR3 loop reads CSVLRGPYEQYF. The CDR3 DNA follows: TGCAGCGTTTTGAGGGGCCCCTACGAGCAGTACTTC.

The chain couples TRBV19 to TRBJ1-1, with a possible D match to TRBD1 (5 bases). The CDR3 spans 15 residues. Germline lookup yields CDR1 LNHDA and CDR2 SQIVND (reference sequence). Between the trimmed V and J ends, which lost 11 bases and 4 bases, there was a span of 23 bases. The DNA of the CDR3 is TGTGCCGCATCGGGAGGGATGGGACGCGGCACTGAAGCTTTCTTT. Protein product: CAASGGMGRGTEAFF.

Notes on this clone: The same CDR3 also results from other DNA sequences found in this sample. This rearrangement joins TRBV27 to TRBJ2-1; 7 bases are a match to TRBD2. This CDR3 comprises 14 residues. J gave up 5 bases and V 5 bases, and 6 bases lay outside the gene matches. Germline CDR1 reads MNHEY; CDR2 reads SMNVEV (reference sequence). The CDR3 bases are TGTGCCAGCAGTCTTGGAGGGACTAACAATGAGCAGTTCTTC. As protein: CASSLGGTNNEQFF.

The rearrangement joins TRBV7-2 to TRBJ2-7; 13 bases line up with TRBD2. Trimming took 5 bases from V and 5 from J; bases not matched to a gene: 6. Germline-derived CDR1 and CDR2 are SGHTA and FQGNSA. The CDR3 sequence is 15 residues long. The CDR3 protein is CASSPLLAGGNEQYF. CDR3 nucleotides: TGTGCCAGCAGCCCATTACTAGCGGGAGGGAACGAGCAGTACTTC.

V and J are TRBV9 and TRBJ1-2; 8 nucleotides match TRBD1. The CDR3 consists of 15 residues. The germline gives CDR1 SGDLS, CDR2 YYNGEE. Trimming removed 3 bases from V and 7 bases from J; junction bases left unmatched: 11. The CDR3 region has the DNA TGTGCCAGCAGCGCGCCCGGACAGGGCCATCCTGGCTACACCTTC. Translated, it gives CASSAPGQGHPGYTF.

The chain has TRBV13 and TRBJ1-1; 8 bases map to TRBD1. The CDR3 length is 16 residues. Per germline, CDR1 PRHDT and CDR2 FYEKMQ (reference sequence). Losses at the gene ends were 5 bases for V and 0 bases for J; bases not matched to a gene: 8. The CDR3 sequence is CASSPRDRIMNTEAFF. CDR3 coding DNA: TGTGCCAGCAGCCCCCGGGACAGGATAATGAACACTGAAGCTTTCTTT.

This clone was seen once. The V and J genes are TRBV9 and TRBJ2-7; 10 bases map to TRBD2. The CDR3 runs 16 residues. Unmatched junction bases numbered 6, after V lost 0 bases and J lost 3 bases. Germline CDR1 reads SGDLS; CDR2 reads YYNGEE. CDR3 protein: CASSVGLSSGSYEQYF. CDR3 nucleotide sequence: TGTGCCAGCAGCGTAGGGCTTTCTAGCGGGAGCTACGAGCAGTACTTC.

The chain uses TRBV5-6 and TRBJ2-7; the D gene could be TRBD1 or TRBD2 (5 bases each). V dropped 0 bases and J dropped 8 bases, with 18 bases sitting between them. Per germline, CDR1 SGHDT and CDR2 YYEEEE. This CDR3 has 15 residues. CDR3 nucleotide sequence: TGTGCCAGCAGCTTGGGGGGCCATAATCCGGGACAGCAGTACTTC. This encodes CASSLGGHNPGQQYF.

This clone has a single count. The V gene is TRBV15, the J gene TRBJ2-7; D is ambiguous. The CDR3 extends over 14 amino acids. The V and J ends lost 5 bases and 1 base respectively, with 12 bases between them. CDR1 and CDR2 from the germline V gene are LNHNV and YYDKDF (reference sequence). This chain's CDR3 is CATSVAAVSYEQYF. CDR3 DNA: TGTGCCACCAGCGTGGCGGCAGTATCCTACGAGCAGTACTTC.

In DNA, the CDR3 is TGTGCCAGCAGCAGCCGACTAGCGGGAGGGATATACACCGGGGAGCTGTTTTTT. This encodes CASSSRLAGGIYTGELFF. V and J are TRBV7-3 and TRBJ2-2; 14 bases fit TRBD2. The CDR3 spans 18 residues. Per germline, CDR1 SGHTA and CDR2 FQGTGA. The V segment lost 5 bases and the J segment 3 bases; nucleotides outside the gene matches: 8.

V usage is TRBV10-3 and J usage is TRBJ2-7; the D gene is possibly TRBD1 (6 bases). V was clipped by 2 bases and J by 3 bases, with 11 bases between them. CDR1 and CDR2 from the germline V gene are ENHRY and SYGVKD. This CDR3 is 14 amino acids long. The CDR3 is CAISETGMSYEQYF. In DNA form, the CDR3 reads TGTGCCATCAGTGAGACAGGGATGAGCTACGAGCAGTACTTC.

V usage is TRBV14 and J usage is TRBJ2-7, with D perhaps matching TRBD1 or TRBD2 (5 bases each). V lost 3 bases and J lost 4, with 13 bases in between. The CDR3 has 14 amino acids. Germline assignment: CDR1 SGHDN and CDR2 FVKESK. The CDR3: CASSHWDGGYEQYF. CDR3 DNA: TGTGCCAGCAGCCACTGGGACGGCGGATACGAGCAGTACTTC.

This clone turned up a few times. V is TRBV7-9 and J is TRBJ2-2; D ambiguous. From germline, CDR1 is SEHNR and CDR2 FQNEAQ (reference sequence). Trimming removed 4 bases from V and 1 base from J, with 13 bases in between. The CDR3 consists of 16 residues. The CDR3 DNA reads as TGTGCCAGCAGCTCCTCTCTGGAATGGAACACCGGGGAGCTGTTTTTT. Translating it yields CASSSSLEWNTGELFF.

The CDR3 region is CASGSSPTIGQDNQPQHF. The DNA of the CDR3 is TGTGCTAGTGGTTCATCCCCAACGATCGGACAGGACAATCAGCCCCAGCATTTT. V usage is TRBV12-5 and J usage is TRBJ1-5, with 7 bases matching TRBD1. The germline V gene encodes CDR1 LGHNT and CDR2 FRNRAP. This CDR3 contains 18 residues. Trimming cost V 4 bases and J 3 bases; bases outside gene matches: 15.

The rearrangement links TRBV28 to TRBJ2-3; 9 bases fit TRBD1. J lost 2 bases, V lost 6 bases, and 9 bases had no gene match. The CDR3 is 16 amino acids. CDR1 is MDHEN, CDR2 SYDVKM, per germline. The chain's CDR3 is CASRTSGTGLTDTQYF. CDR3 in DNA: TGTGCCAGCAGGACCTCCGGGACAGGGCTCACAGATACGCAGTATTTT. The whole variable domain, remainder taken from reference TRBV28 and TRBJ2-3, is DVKVTQSSRYLVKRTGEKVFLECVQDMDHENMFWYRQDPGLGLRLIYFSYDVKMKEKGDIPEGYSVSREKKERFSLILESASTNQTSMYLCASRTSGTGLTDTQYFGPGTRLTVL.

Note on this clone: In the same sample, other DNA sequences code for this CDR3. The J gene is TRBJ2-7, the V gene TRBV27; TRBD1 aligns across 10 bases. From germline, CDR1 is MNHEY and CDR2 SMNVEV (reference sequence). V was clipped by 5 bases and J by 2 bases; unmatched bases: 9. The CDR3 covers 16 residues. The CDR3 protein is CASSLLGGQGAYEQYF. The DNA of the CDR3 is TGTGCCAGCAGTCTTCTAGGAGGACAGGGGGCCTACGAGCAGTACTTC.